This is a list of T cell receptor beta chains from one sample in a study of blood T cell repertoires in COVID-19. Sequenced by immunoSEQ multiplex PCR; TCRdb stores in-frame clones only, minus some. The table includes about 210,000 clones, more than 75% detected once. Sample: peripheral blood. The source of these receptors is a woman in her forties with acute or convalescent COVID-19. Each CDR3 is given with its conserved first and last residue. The order of the fields is V gene, clone size, D gene, J gene, CDR3 DNA, CDR3 protein. The D gene is left open where the match is weak. A row's size may be missing; if present it is once, few, many or a size class.

V: TRBV5-1
size: .
D: .
J: TRBJ2-4
DNA: TGCGCCAGCAGCATACAGGGCGGGTTAAGTATAGCCAAAAACATTCAGTACTTC
CDR3: CASSIQGGLSIAKNIQYF

V: TRBV30
size: .
D: TRBD1
J: TRBJ1-1
DNA: TGTGCCTGGAGTGGGGGGACAGCAAACACTGAAGCTTTCTTT
CDR3: CAWSGGTANTEAFF

V: TRBV4-3
size: .
D: TRBD1
J: TRBJ2-7
DNA: TGCGCCAGCAGCCAAGCCAGGGGGTTCTACGAGCAGTACTTC
CDR3: CASSQARGFYEQYF

V: TRBV6-5
size: .
D: TRBD1
J: TRBJ2-1
DNA: TGTGCCAGCAGTTTCCGACAGGGTACATCCAATGAGCAGTTCTTC
CDR3: CASSFRQGTSNEQFF

V: TRBV7-9
size: once
D: TRBD1
J: TRBJ1-2
DNA: TGTGCCAGCAGCCGGGGGACAGGCGAAAACTATGGCTACACCTTC
CDR3: CASSRGTGENYGYTF

V: TRBV29-1
size: .
D: .
J: TRBJ1-2
DNA: TGCAGCGCCCTTATGGGAGGCTATGGCTACACCTTC
CDR3: CSALMGGYGYTF

V: TRBV2
size: .
D: TRBD1
J: TRBJ1-1
DNA: TGTGCCAGCAGTGACGGGCTCAGGGGGCTCTCTGAAGCTTTCTTT
CDR3: CASSDGLRGLSEAFF

V: TRBV19
size: .
D: .
J: TRBJ2-1
DNA: TGTGCCAGTAGTACTGATTCGGGGAATGAGCAGTTCTTC
CDR3: CASSTDSGNEQFF

V: TRBV29-1
size: .
D: .
J: TRBJ2-1
DNA: TGCAGCGTTGAAGATGCGGGATCGAGCTCCTACAATGAGCAGTTCTTC
CDR3: CSVEDAGSSSYNEQFF

V: TRBV27
size: .
D: .
J: TRBJ1-1
DNA: TGTGCCAGCAGTTTCCTCCTAAAGACTGAAGCTTTCTTT
CDR3: CASSFLLKTEAFF

V: TRBV13
size: .
D: .
J: TRBJ1-3
DNA: TGTGCCTTCCAGCAGCGGGGGGCGACTGGAAACACCATATATTTT
CDR3: CAFQQRGATGNTIYF

V: TRBV5-1
size: .
D: .
J: TRBJ2-5
DNA: TGCGCCAGCAGCTTGAGGACAGACAACCAAGAGACCCAGTACTTC
CDR3: CASSLRTDNQETQYF

V: TRBV6-5
size: .
D: .
J: TRBJ2-7
DNA: TGTGCCAGCAGGGGGGGACTTCTCTACGAGCAGTACTTC
CDR3: CASRGGLLYEQYF

V: TRBV2
size: .
D: .
J: TRBJ2-6
DNA: TGTGCCAGCAGTGGCCGACAGCTCTCTGGGGCCAACGTCCTGACTTTC
CDR3: CASSGRQLSGANVLTF

V: TRBV21-1
size: .
D: .
J: TRBJ1-3
DNA: TGTGCCAGCAGCAAAGTGGGACAGCACTCTGGAAACACCATATATTTT
CDR3: CASSKVGQHSGNTIYF

V: TRBV3-1/TRBV3-2
size: .
D: TRBD1
J: TRBJ1-2
DNA: TGTGCCAGCAGCCAGGGGACAGGGGCGGCCCATGGCTACACCTTC
CDR3: CASSQGTGAAHGYTF

V: TRBV5-1
size: .
D: .
J: TRBJ1-1
DNA: TGCGCCAGCAGCTCCGGGACTCCCGCGGCTTTCTTT
CDR3: CASSSGTPAAFF

V: TRBV21-1
size: few
D: .
J: TRBJ2-7
DNA: TGTGCCAGCAGCAAAGCGCTGGAGACAGGTGCCCTCGAAGGCTACGAGCAGTACTTC
CDR3: CASSKALETGALEGYEQYF

V: TRBV27
size: .
D: .
J: TRBJ2-5
DNA: TGTGCCAGCAGTCGGAGGGAGAACGTGAAAGAGACCCAGTACTTC
CDR3: CASSRRENVKETQYF

V: TRBV7-8
size: .
D: .
J: TRBJ1-5
DNA: TGTGCCAGCAGCCCCTGGGCCGTTGCCTTTTATAGCAATCAGCCCCAGCATTTT
CDR3: CASSPWAVAFYSNQPQHF

V: TRBV30
size: .
D: TRBD1
J: TRBJ2-7
DNA: TGTGCCTGGAGGCGACAGGGGGGGTACGAGCAGTACTTC
CDR3: CAWRRQGGYEQYF

V: TRBV19
size: .
D: .
J: TRBJ1-5
DNA: TGTGCCACCCAATGGAGGGGAGGGAGCAATCAGCCCCAGCATTTT
CDR3: CATQWRGGSNQPQHF

V: TRBV18
size: few
D: .
J: TRBJ2-2
DNA: TGTGCCAGCTCAGGGACACAGAACACCGGGGAGCTGTTTTTT
CDR3: CASSGTQNTGELFF

V: TRBV7-9
size: .
D: TRBD2
J: TRBJ2-1
DNA: TGTGCCAGCAGCACAGCCCTTAGCGGGAGGAGCAATGAGCAGTTCTTC
CDR3: CASSTALSGRSNEQFF

V: TRBV7-2
size: .
D: TRBD1
J: TRBJ2-1
DNA: TGTGCCAGCAGCGGGTACGGGCAGGGGGCCCCCGCCCTTGGGAATGAGCAGTTCTTC
CDR3: CASSGYGQGAPALGNEQFF

V: TRBV28
size: .
D: .
J: TRBJ1-3
DNA: TGTGCCAGCAGCCCGCCGCGGGGGCGAGTTGGAAACACCATATATTTT
CDR3: CASSPPRGRVGNTIYF

V: TRBV23-1
size: .
D: TRBD2
J: TRBJ2-7
DNA: TGCGCCAGCAGTCAATCGGGACTAGCGGGAACCAGCCAAACGGGCTCCTACGAGCAGTACTTC
CDR3: CASSQSGLAGTSQTGSYEQYF

V: TRBV10-2
size: once
D: .
J: TRBJ1-1
DNA: TGCGCCAGCATAGCGATGAACACTGAAGCTTTCTTT
CDR3: CASIAMNTEAFF

V: TRBV10-1
size: once
D: .
J: TRBJ2-3
DNA: TGCGCCAGCAGTGAGGGTCCACTATCGGATACGCAGTATTTT
CDR3: CASSEGPLSDTQYF

V: TRBV7-9
size: .
D: .
J: TRBJ2-5
DNA: TGTGCCAGCAGCTTAGAAGCGGAAGAGACCCAGTACTTC
CDR3: CASSLEAEETQYF

V: TRBV5-4
size: .
D: TRBD1
J: TRBJ1-2
DNA: TGTGCCAGCAAGGCTGGACAGGGATACTATGGCTACACCTTC
CDR3: CASKAGQGYYGYTF

V: TRBV4-1
size: .
D: .
J: TRBJ1-1
DNA: TGCGCCAGCAGCCAAGGGTTAGCAAACACTGAAGCTTTCTTT
CDR3: CASSQGLANTEAFF

V: TRBV27
size: .
D: .
J: TRBJ1-2
DNA: TGTGCCAGCAGTTTATGGCCCCCGGCGACAGATACTAACTATGGCTACACCTTC
CDR3: CASSLWPPATDTNYGYTF

V: TRBV2
size: .
D: TRBD2
J: TRBJ2-2
DNA: TGTGCCAGCAGTGGTCTAGCGGGTAACACCGGGGAGCTGTTTTTT
CDR3: CASSGLAGNTGELFF

V: TRBV5-6
size: many
D: TRBD1
J: TRBJ1-4
DNA: TGTGCCAGCAGTTATAGAACCGGGACAGGGACTGAAAAACTGTTTTTT
CDR3: CASSYRTGTGTEKLFF

V: TRBV27
size: .
D: TRBD1
J: TRBJ1-2
DNA: TGTGCCAGCAGGAATCGGGGGACAGATTATGGCTACACCTTC
CDR3: CASRNRGTDYGYTF

V: TRBV25-1
size: .
D: .
J: TRBJ1-2
DNA: TGTGCCAGCGGGCAGGGGTATGGCTACACCTTC
CDR3: CASGQGYGYTF

V: TRBV9
size: .
D: .
J: TRBJ1-1
DNA: TGTGCCAGCAGCGTGGGGCAGGGGACCACTGAAGCTTTCTTT
CDR3: CASSVGQGTTEAFF

V: TRBV14
size: few
D: .
J: TRBJ1-2
DNA: TGTGCCAGCAGCCAATCTCAGGGGAAGGACTATGGCTACACCTTC
CDR3: CASSQSQGKDYGYTF

V: TRBV29-1
size: .
D: TRBD2
J: TRBJ2-1
DNA: TGCAGCCCCGGGGTAGCGGGAGCTTGGAATGAGCAGTTCTTC
CDR3: CSPGVAGAWNEQFF